Listed below are T cell receptor beta chains from one sample, sequenced in a study of Graves' ophthalmopathy and Graves' hyperthyroidism. TCRdb called the multiplex PCR reads again in MiXCR, with one record for every CDR3 protein. Among hundreds of thousands of distinct CDR3 sequences, roughly 20% were seen once, and the ten largest hold approximately 7.7%. The sequencing sample was made of peripheral blood. All receptors derive from a woman under 30 with stable Graves' hyperthyroidism. Some clones in this sample may be carry-over from other donors' samples. The CDR3 runs from the conserved cysteine through the conserved F or W. A D gene is named only where the DNA matches it firmly. Rows may omit the clone size; those that give it use once, few, many or a size class.

v_gene: TRBV12-3/TRBV12-4; d_gene: -; j_gene: TRBJ2-2; abundance: many; CDR3aa: CASTMTVNTGELFF; CDR3nt: TGTGCCAGCACCATGACAGTCAACACCGGGGAGCTGTTTTTT
v_gene: TRBV2; d_gene: TRBD2; j_gene: TRBJ2-7; abundance: many; CDR3aa: CASRTSGFPRQDF; CDR3nt: TGTGCCAGCAGGACTAGCGGGTTCCCCCGGCAGGACTTC
v_gene: TRBV6-2/TRBV6-3; d_gene: -; j_gene: TRBJ1-1; abundance: -; CDR3aa: CASSYIVRGAEAFF; CDR3nt: TGTGCCAGCAGTTATATCGTTCGGGGAGCTGAAGCTTTCTTT
v_gene: TRBV4-1; d_gene: -; j_gene: TRBJ1-1; abundance: -; CDR3aa: CASSQTAVNTEAFF; CDR3nt: TGCGCCAGCAGCCAAACGGCCGTGAACACTGAAGCTTTCTTT
v_gene: TRBV20-1; d_gene: TRBD2; j_gene: TRBJ2-5; abundance: many; CDR3aa: CSASQGAGRRETQYF; CDR3nt: TGCAGTGCTTCCCAAGGAGCGGGGCGCCGGGAGACCCAGTACTTC
v_gene: TRBV19; d_gene: -; j_gene: TRBJ1-1; abundance: -; CDR3aa: CASSIGGTGTEAFF; CDR3nt: TGTGCCAGTAGTATAGGAGGGACGGGCACTGAAGCTTTCTTT
v_gene: TRBV11-2; d_gene: -; j_gene: TRBJ1-6; abundance: many; CDR3aa: CASSLLGRPLHF; CDR3nt: TGTGCCAGCAGCTTATTGGGAAGACCCCTCCACTTT
v_gene: TRBV20-1; d_gene: -; j_gene: TRBJ2-2; abundance: -; CDR3aa: CSAGGQPNTGELFF; CDR3nt: TGCAGTGCCGGGGGGCAACCGAACACCGGGGAGCTGTTTTTT
v_gene: TRBV20-1; d_gene: -; j_gene: TRBJ2-7; abundance: once; CDR3aa: CSAAPGDYEQYF; CDR3nt: TGCAGTGCTGCCCCTGGTGACTACGAGCAGTACTTC
v_gene: TRBV19; d_gene: -; j_gene: TRBJ1-6; abundance: -; CDR3aa: CAVGVGGYNSPLHF; CDR3nt: TGTGCCGTTGGAGTAGGGGGTTATAATTCACCCCTCCACTTT
v_gene: TRBV5-1; d_gene: TRBD1; j_gene: TRBJ2-7; abundance: many; CDR3aa: CASSFRGQGSYEQYF; CDR3nt: TGCGCCAGCAGCTTTCGTGGACAGGGATCCTACGAGCAGTACTTC
v_gene: TRBV11-2; d_gene: -; j_gene: TRBJ1-3; abundance: many; CDR3aa: CASSLGGTSGNTIYF; CDR3nt: TGTGCCAGCAGCTTAGGAGGGACGTCAGGAAACACCATATATTTT
v_gene: TRBV12-3/TRBV12-4; d_gene: -; j_gene: TRBJ1-1; abundance: many; CDR3aa: CASSRKQYLF; CDR3nt: TGTGCCAGCAGTCGAAAACAGTACTTATTT
v_gene: TRBV6-5; d_gene: -; j_gene: TRBJ1-1; abundance: -; CDR3aa: CASSSAQGSTEAFF; CDR3nt: TGTGCCAGCAGTTCAGCTCAGGGGAGCACTGAAGCTTTCTTT
v_gene: TRBV5-6; d_gene: -; j_gene: TRBJ2-6; abundance: -; CDR3aa: CASKGIDGANVPTF; CDR3nt: TGTGCCAGCAAGGGGATTGATGGGGCCAACGTCCCGACTTTC
v_gene: TRBV12-3/TRBV12-4; d_gene: TRBD1; j_gene: TRBJ2-2; abundance: many; CDR3aa: CASEGQANTGELFF; CDR3nt: TGTGCCAGCGAGGGACAGGCGAACACCGGGGAGCTGTTTTTT
v_gene: TRBV2; d_gene: -; j_gene: TRBJ1-1; abundance: many; CDR3aa: CASSDTLGNTEAFF; CDR3nt: TGTGCCAGCAGTGACACTTTAGGGAACACTGAAGCTTTCTTT
v_gene: TRBV15; d_gene: -; j_gene: TRBJ1-2; abundance: many; CDR3aa: CATSRPQRGVGEDYGYTF; CDR3nt: TGTGCCACCAGCAGGCCGCAGAGGGGAGTCGGTGAGGACTATGGCTACACCTTC
v_gene: TRBV20-1; d_gene: -; j_gene: TRBJ2-7; abundance: -; CDR3aa: CSASDHEEQYF; CDR3nt: TGCAGTGCTAGTGACCACGAAGAGCAGTACTTC
v_gene: TRBV6-1; d_gene: TRBD2; j_gene: TRBJ2-7; abundance: -; CDR3aa: CASSPGLAAEKYF; CDR3nt: TGTGCCAGCAGCCCGGGGCTAGCGGCGGAAAAGTACTTC
v_gene: TRBV27; d_gene: TRBD1; j_gene: TRBJ1-6; abundance: many; CDR3aa: CACSLLDRGSPLHF; CDR3nt: TGTGCCTGCAGTTTATTGGACAGGGGTTCACCCCTCCACTTT
v_gene: TRBV28; d_gene: -; j_gene: TRBJ1-5; abundance: -; CDR3aa: CASSNMVGGGSYSNQPQHF; CDR3nt: TGTGCCAGCAGCAATATGGTAGGCGGGGGAAGCTATAGCAATCAGCCCCAGCATTTT
v_gene: TRBV19; d_gene: TRBD1; j_gene: TRBJ1-5; abundance: -; CDR3aa: CDSSIGTGNSGNQPQHF; CDR3nt: TGTGACAGTAGTATAGGGACAGGGAATTCGGGCAATCAGCCCCAGCATTTT
v_gene: TRBV15; d_gene: -; j_gene: TRBJ2-5; abundance: many; CDR3aa: CATSRDLDQETQYF; CDR3nt: TGTGCCACCAGCCGGGACCTTGACCAAGAGACCCAGTACTTC
v_gene: TRBV12-3/TRBV12-4; d_gene: TRBD2; j_gene: TRBJ2-5; abundance: -; CDR3aa: CASLLAAGVDETQYF; CDR3nt: TGTGCCAGTCTCCTAGCAGCGGGAGTGGATGAGACCCAGTACTTC
v_gene: TRBV5-1; d_gene: -; j_gene: TRBJ2-3; abundance: -; CDR3aa: CASSLSGGPRDTQYF; CDR3nt: TGCGCCAGCAGCTTGTCCGGGGGCCCGCGAGATACGCAGTATTTT
v_gene: TRBV29-1; d_gene: -; j_gene: TRBJ1-1; abundance: many; CDR3aa: CSVEVSGQDTEAFF; CDR3nt: TGCAGCGTTGAAGTCTCCGGACAAGACACTGAAGCTTTCTTT
v_gene: TRBV7-9; d_gene: -; j_gene: TRBJ1-2; abundance: few; CDR3aa: CASSRGDGYTF; CDR3nt: TGTGCCAGCAGCCGGGGGGATGGCTACACCTTC
v_gene: TRBV28; d_gene: -; j_gene: TRBJ1-1; abundance: many; CDR3aa: CASRPGGAATEAFF; CDR3nt: TGTGCCAGCAGGCCGGGAGGGGCGGCCACTGAAGCTTTCTTT
v_gene: TRBV5-1; d_gene: -; j_gene: TRBJ2-5; abundance: many; CDR3aa: CASGQTGRETQYF; CDR3nt: TGCGCCAGTGGCCAGACGGGACGTGAGACCCAGTACTTC
v_gene: TRBV7-8; d_gene: -; j_gene: TRBJ1-1; abundance: -; CDR3aa: CASSPGGRVNTEAFF; CDR3nt: TGTGCCAGCAGTCCCGGGGGCAGGGTGAACACTGAAGCTTTCTTT
v_gene: TRBV14; d_gene: -; j_gene: TRBJ2-4; abundance: many; CDR3aa: CASSPGVLAKNIQYF; CDR3nt: TGTGCCAGCAGCCCCGGGGTCCTAGCCAAAAACATTCAGTACTTC
v_gene: TRBV7-9; d_gene: TRBD1; j_gene: TRBJ2-7; abundance: -; CDR3aa: CASSAQGAAGQYF; CDR3nt: TGTGCCAGCAGCGCCCAGGGGGCCGCCGGGCAGTACTTC
v_gene: TRBV25-1; d_gene: TRBD1; j_gene: TRBJ1-1; abundance: many; CDR3aa: CASSGATGGYGNTEAFF; CDR3nt: TGTGCCAGCAGTGGGGCTACAGGGGGCTACGGGAACACTGAAGCTTTCTTT
v_gene: TRBV24-1; d_gene: TRBD1; j_gene: TRBJ2-6; abundance: many; CDR3aa: CATSLGQAVSGANVLTF; CDR3nt: TGTGCCACCAGCTTAGGACAGGCCGTCTCTGGGGCCAACGTCCTGACTTTC
v_gene: TRBV5-1; d_gene: -; j_gene: TRBJ1-1; abundance: many; CDR3aa: CASSSRGGVMNTEAFF; CDR3nt: TGCGCCAGCAGCTCGCGCGGTGGGGTCATGAACACTGAAGCTTTCTTT
v_gene: TRBV6-2/TRBV6-3; d_gene: TRBD1; j_gene: TRBJ1-1; abundance: many; CDR3aa: CASSYRTGYFTEAFF; CDR3nt: TGTGCCAGCAGTTACCGGACAGGATATTTCACTGAAGCTTTCTTT
v_gene: TRBV19; d_gene: -; j_gene: TRBJ2-7; abundance: -; CDR3aa: CVSSRPGRSYEQYF; CDR3nt: TGTGTCAGTAGTCGTCCGGGCCGCTCCTACGAGCAGTACTTC
v_gene: TRBV30; d_gene: -; j_gene: TRBJ2-7; abundance: -; CDR3aa: CAWTRASYEQYF; CDR3nt: TGTGCCTGGACTAGGGCGTCCTACGAGCAGTACTTC
v_gene: TRBV19; d_gene: -; j_gene: TRBJ2-5; abundance: many; CDR3aa: CASRVGATQYF; CDR3nt: TGTGCCAGTAGGGTAGGAGCGACCCAGTACTTC
v_gene: TRBV9; d_gene: TRBD1; j_gene: TRBJ1-2; abundance: many; CDR3aa: CASSPRQGSRGYTF; CDR3nt: TGTGCCAGCAGCCCACGACAGGGGTCCCGTGGCTACACCTTC
v_gene: TRBV29-1; d_gene: -; j_gene: TRBJ1-2; abundance: few; CDR3aa: CSVAGLLNTNYGYTF; CDR3nt: TGCAGCGTTGCTGGACTCCTTAATACTAACTATGGCTACACCTTC
v_gene: TRBV9; d_gene: -; j_gene: TRBJ1-2; abundance: many; CDR3aa: CASSVGEGSRPHYYGYTF; CDR3nt: TGTGCCAGCAGCGTAGGAGAGGGAAGTAGACCCCACTACTATGGCTACACCTTC
v_gene: TRBV14; d_gene: -; j_gene: TRBJ2-5; abundance: -; CDR3aa: CASSQGRGTQYF; CDR3nt: TGTGCCAGCAGCCAAGGTCGAGGGACCCAGTACTTC
v_gene: TRBV12-5; d_gene: TRBD2; j_gene: TRBJ2-7; abundance: many; CDR3aa: CASGPLGLAVYEQYF; CDR3nt: TGTGCTAGTGGTCCTCTTGGACTAGCGGTCTACGAGCAGTACTTC
v_gene: TRBV7-9; d_gene: TRBD1; j_gene: TRBJ1-5; abundance: many; CDR3aa: CASSGSDRGRNQPQHF; CDR3nt: TGTGCCAGCAGCGGATCGGACAGGGGAAGAAATCAGCCCCAGCATTTT
v_gene: TRBV6-1; d_gene: -; j_gene: TRBJ2-7; abundance: few; CDR3aa: CASRHQQTGNHEQYF; CDR3nt: TGTGCCAGCAGACATCAACAAACAGGGAACCACGAGCAGTACTTC
v_gene: TRBV20-1; d_gene: -; j_gene: TRBJ2-7; abundance: -; CDR3aa: CSARDETNLWEQYF; CDR3nt: TGCAGTGCTAGAGATGAAACTAATTTGTGGGAGCAGTACTTC
v_gene: TRBV6-1; d_gene: -; j_gene: TRBJ1-1; abundance: many; CDR3aa: CASRSNTEAFF; CDR3nt: TGTGCCAGCAGATCGAACACTGAAGCTTTCTTT
v_gene: TRBV11-1; d_gene: TRBD1; j_gene: TRBJ2-2; abundance: -; CDR3aa: CASSTPEGQVDTGELFF; CDR3nt: TGTGCCAGCAGCACACCCGAGGGACAGGTTGACACCGGGGAGCTGTTTTTT
v_gene: TRBV30; d_gene: -; j_gene: TRBJ1-2; abundance: many; CDR3aa: CAWSPTRANYGYTF; CDR3nt: TGTGCCTGGAGTCCTACCAGGGCGAACTATGGCTACACCTTC